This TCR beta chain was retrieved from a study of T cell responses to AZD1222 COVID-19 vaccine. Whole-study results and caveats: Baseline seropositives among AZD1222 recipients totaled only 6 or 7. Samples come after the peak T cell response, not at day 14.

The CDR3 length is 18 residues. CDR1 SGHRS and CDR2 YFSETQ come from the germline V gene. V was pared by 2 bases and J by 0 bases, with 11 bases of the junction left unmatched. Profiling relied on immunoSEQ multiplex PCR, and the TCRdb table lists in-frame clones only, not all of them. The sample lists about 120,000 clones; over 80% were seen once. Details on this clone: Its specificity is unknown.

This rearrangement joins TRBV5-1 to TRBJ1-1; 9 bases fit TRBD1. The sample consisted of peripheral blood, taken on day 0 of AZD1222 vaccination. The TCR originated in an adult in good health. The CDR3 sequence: CASSFRAPTGGLNTEAFF. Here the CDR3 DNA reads TGCGCCAGCAGCTTCCGAGCCCCGACAGGGGGATTGAACACTGAAGCTTTCTTT.